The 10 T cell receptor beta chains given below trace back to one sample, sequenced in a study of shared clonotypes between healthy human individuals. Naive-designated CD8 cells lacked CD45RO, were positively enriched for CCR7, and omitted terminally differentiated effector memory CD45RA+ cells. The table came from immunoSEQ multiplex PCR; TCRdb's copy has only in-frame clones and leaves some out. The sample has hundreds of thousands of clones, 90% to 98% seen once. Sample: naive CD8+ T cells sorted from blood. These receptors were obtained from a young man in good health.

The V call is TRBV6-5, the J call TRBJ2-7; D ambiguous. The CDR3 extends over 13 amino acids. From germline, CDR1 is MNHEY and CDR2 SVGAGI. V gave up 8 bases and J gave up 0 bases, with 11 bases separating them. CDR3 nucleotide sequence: TGTGCCAGCTCCGTGACTTCCTCCTACGAGCAGTACTTC. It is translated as CASSVTSSYEQYF.

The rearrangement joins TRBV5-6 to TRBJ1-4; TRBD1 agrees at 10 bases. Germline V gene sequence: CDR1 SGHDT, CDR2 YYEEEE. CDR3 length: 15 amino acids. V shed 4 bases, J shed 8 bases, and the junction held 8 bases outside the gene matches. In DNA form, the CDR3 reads TGTGCCAGCAGCATACGACAGGGGGCGCGAGAAAAACTGTTTTTT. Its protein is CASSIRQGAREKLFF.

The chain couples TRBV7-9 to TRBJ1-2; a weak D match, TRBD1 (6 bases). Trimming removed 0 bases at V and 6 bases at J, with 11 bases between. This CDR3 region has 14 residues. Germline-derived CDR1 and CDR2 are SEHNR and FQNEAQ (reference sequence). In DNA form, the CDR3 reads TGTGCCAGCAGCTTAGCGATGGCAGGGGATGGCTACACCTTC. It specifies CASSLAMAGDGYTF.

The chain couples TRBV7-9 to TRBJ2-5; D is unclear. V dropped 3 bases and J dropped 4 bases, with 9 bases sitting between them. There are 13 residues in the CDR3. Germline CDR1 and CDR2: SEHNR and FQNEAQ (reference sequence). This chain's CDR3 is CASSFTRPETQYF. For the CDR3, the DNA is TGTGCCAGCAGCTTCACCCGACCAGAGACCCAGTACTTC.

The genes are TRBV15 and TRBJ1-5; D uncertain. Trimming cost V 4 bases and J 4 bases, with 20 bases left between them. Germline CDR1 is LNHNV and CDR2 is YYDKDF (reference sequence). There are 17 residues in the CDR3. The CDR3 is CATSTWTARAGNQPQHF. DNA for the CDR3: TGTGCCACCAGCACCTGGACCGCCCGGGCGGGGAATCAGCCCCAGCATTTT.

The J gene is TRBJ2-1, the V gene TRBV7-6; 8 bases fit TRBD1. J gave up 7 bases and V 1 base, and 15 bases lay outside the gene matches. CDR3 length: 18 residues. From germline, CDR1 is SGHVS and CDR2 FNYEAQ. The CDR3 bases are TGTGCCAGCAGCTTAGAACCCCAGGGGGCATCGTTTCTGAATGAGCAGTTCTTC. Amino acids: CASSLEPQGASFLNEQFF.

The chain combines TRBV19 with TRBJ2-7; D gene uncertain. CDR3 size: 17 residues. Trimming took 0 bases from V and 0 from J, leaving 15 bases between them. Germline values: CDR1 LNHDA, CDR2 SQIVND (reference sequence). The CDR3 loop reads CASSIDHWGYGSYEQYF. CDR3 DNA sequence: TGTGCCAGTAGTATAGATCATTGGGGTTACGGCTCCTACGAGCAGTACTTC. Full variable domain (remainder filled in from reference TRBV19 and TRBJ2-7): DGGITQSPKYLFRKEGQNVTLSCEQNLNHDAMYWYRQDPGQGLRLIYYSQIVNDFQKGDIAEGYSVSREKKESFPLTVTSAQKNPTAFYLCASSIDHWGYGSYEQYFGPGTRLTVT.

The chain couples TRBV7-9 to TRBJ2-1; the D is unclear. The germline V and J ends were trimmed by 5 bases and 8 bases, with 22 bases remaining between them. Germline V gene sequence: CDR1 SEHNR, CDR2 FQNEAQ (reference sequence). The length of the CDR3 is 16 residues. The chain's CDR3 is CASSPVWSNSNDEQFF. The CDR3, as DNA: TGTGCCAGCAGCCCAGTCTGGAGCAATTCCAATGATGAGCAGTTCTTC.

This CDR3 is CASSPASASFDEQYF. Written as DNA, the CDR3 is TGTGCCAGCAGCCCCGCCTCGGCGTCATTCGACGAGCAGTACTTC. This sequence joins TRBV7-2 and TRBJ2-7; D gene ambiguous. CDR1 SGHTA and CDR2 FQGNSA come from the germline V gene. V lost 5 bases and J 5 bases, leaving 19 bases between the germline ends. CDR3 size: 15 residues.

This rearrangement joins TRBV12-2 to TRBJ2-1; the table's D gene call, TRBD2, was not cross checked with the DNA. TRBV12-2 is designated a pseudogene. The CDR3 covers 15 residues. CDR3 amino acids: CASRLDMRSYNEQFF. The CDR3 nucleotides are TGTGCAAGTCGCTTAGATATGCGATCCTACAATGAGCAGTTCTTC.